This entry lists 9 T cell receptor beta chains sequenced from one sample in a study of molecular identifiers for immune sequencing clone quantification. TCRdb reprocessed the PCR reads with MiXCR, giving one entry per CDR3 protein. This sample yields about 630,000 distinct CDR3 sequences, of which approximately 24% are seen a single time; roughly 0.83% belongs to the top ten. Sequenced: naive CD8+ T cells from blood, with Jurkat cell RNA spiked in. The subset was: FACS-sorted CD8+CD4-CCR7+CD45RA+ naive T cells. All receptors come from a human donor in good health. Some libraries in this study had Jurkat cell RNA spiked in.

This clonotype was seen a few times. The chain is built from TRBV5-4 and TRBJ2-7, with D possibly being TRBD1 (6 bases). The germline V gene encodes CDR1 SGHNT and CDR2 YYREEE (reference sequence). Deletions cut 4 bases from V and 2 bases from J, with 10 bases between. This CDR3 is 13 amino acids long. The CDR3 loop reads CASSGGHTYEQYF. Here the CDR3 DNA reads TGTGCCAGCAGCGGGGGACACACCTACGAGCAGTACTTC.

This sequence joins TRBV10-3 and TRBJ2-5; D may correspond to TRBD1 or TRBD2 (6 bases each). The CDR3 totals 14 residues. Trimming cost V 0 bases and J 4 bases, with 9 bases left between them. The V gene's germline CDR1 is ENHRY and CDR2 SYGVKD. As DNA, the CDR3 is TGTGCCATCAGTGAGTCAGGGGGGAGAGAGACCCAGTACTTC. Amino acids: CAISESGGRETQYF.

V and J are TRBV28 and TRBJ1-2; D is uncertain. Germline V gives CDR1 MDHEN, CDR2 SYDVKM. V lost 5 bases to trimming and J lost 5 bases, with 15 bases between them. The CDR3 has 14 amino acids. The CDR3 protein is CASSHALISYGYTF. The CDR3 DNA sequence: TGTGCCAGCAGTCACGCACTGATTTCATATGGCTACACCTTC.

This clonotype was seen a few times. This sequence joins TRBV20-1 and TRBJ1-1; D remains unclear. The CDR3 runs 11 residues. Between the trimmed V and J ends, which lost 0 bases and 11 bases, there was a span of 10 bases. Germline values: CDR1 DFQATT, CDR2 SNEGSKA (reference sequence). The CDR3: CSARDYQFAFF. CDR3 in DNA: TGCAGTGCTAGAGATTACCAATTTGCTTTCTTT.

This clonotype appeared a few times. V usage is TRBV19 and J usage is TRBJ1-3; D call uncertain. This CDR3 has 15 amino acids. Germline-derived CDR1 and CDR2 are LNHDA and SQIVND (reference sequence). Trimming stripped 7 bases from V and 4 bases from J, with 17 bases between. In DNA form, the CDR3 reads TGTGCCAGTAAGCCAGGAGTCGGAGGAGGAAACACCATATATTTT. Translated, it gives CASKPGVGGGNTIYF.

The V gene is TRBV10-3, the J gene TRBJ2-7, with TRBD2 identical over 10 bases. J gave up 3 bases and V 3 bases, and 5 bases lay outside the gene matches. The CDR3 sequence is 15 residues long. Per the germline V gene, CDR1 is ENHRY and CDR2 is SYGVKD. The CDR3 region has the DNA TGTGCCATCAGTGATCGACTAGCGGGCGGCTACGAGCAGTACTTC. Its protein is CAISDRLAGGYEQYF.

The sample holds many counts of this clonotype. This chain links TRBV4-3 with TRBJ1-5; D unresolved. CDR1 is LGHNA, CDR2 YSLEER, per germline. Trimming cost V 1 base and J 3 bases, with 10 bases left between them. The CDR3 contains 15 residues. The CDR3 nucleotides read TGCGCCAGCAGCCAAGGGCCAGTCGACAATCAGCCCCAGCATTTT. Its translation: CASSQGPVDNQPQHF.

Concerning this clonotype: Because the CDR3 is missing its conserved closing phenylalanine or tryptophan, this is likely a read error. This chain connects TRBV28 to TRBJ2-3; D not resolved. CDR1 is MDHEN and CDR2 is SYDVKM in the germline V gene. This CDR3 contains 13 residues. With 2 bases removed from V and 1 base from J, the gap between germline ends came to 4 bases. CDR3 region: CASSLGCTDTQYV. In DNA, the CDR3 is TGTGCCAGCAGTTTAGGGTGCACAGATACGCAGTATGTT.

Ten or more counts support this clonotype. The V call is TRBV7-9, the J call TRBJ2-5; the D is unclear. In germline, CDR1 is SEHNR, CDR2 FQNEAQ (reference sequence). The V gene lost 5 bases and the J gene lost 4 bases, with 11 bases spanning the gap. The CDR3 is 13 amino acids. DNA for the CDR3: TGTGCCAGCAGCATCCGGGTCCGAGAGACCCAGTACTTC. It codes for CASSIRVRETQYF. Full variable domain (remainder filled in from reference TRBV7-9 and TRBJ2-5): DTGVSQNPRHKITKRGQNVTFRCDPISEHNRLYWYRQTLGQGPEFLTYFQNEAQLEKSRLLSDRFSAERPKGSFSTLEIQRTEQGDSAMYLCASSIRVRETQYFGPGTRLLVL.